This TCR beta chain was sequenced for a study of T cell responses to AZD1222 COVID-19 vaccine. From germline, CDR1 is SGHVS and CDR2 FQNEAQ. Unmatched junction bases numbered 6, after V lost 3 bases and J lost 2 bases. CDR3 length equals 15 residues. Some clones are missing from TCRdb's copy, which holds only in-frame ones; the method was immunoSEQ multiplex PCR. The sample yields some 150,000 clones, approximately 88% seen once. This clone turned up a few times. The sample was peripheral blood, taken on day 0 of MenACWY control vaccination. V usage is TRBV7-8 and J usage is TRBJ2-5, with 7 bases that match TRBD2. This TCR was sampled from an adult in good health. CDR3 amino acids: CASSFWLADQETQYF. CDR3 nucleotide sequence: TGTGCCAGCAGCTTTTGGCTAGCGGATCAAGAGACCCAGTACTTC.